This T cell receptor (beta chain) was identified during a study of blood T cell repertoires in COVID-19. Germline CDR1 is ENHRY and CDR2 is SYGVKD. CDR3 length: 16 residues. Trimming at V came to 6 bases and at J to 9 bases, leaving 16 bases not matched to a gene. TCRdb's table, derived via immunoSEQ multiplex PCR, lists solely in-frame clones and lacks some. The repertoire holds about 300,000 clones, with roughly 85% as singletons. The chain joins TRBV10-3 to TRBJ2-1, with TRBD2 matching over 8 bases. The sequencing input was PBMCs or T cells enriched from blood (not recorded which). The source of this sequence is a woman in her 30s who had recovered from COVID-19. The CDR3 DNA sequence: TGTGCCATCAGCGATAGCGGGGAGACCTCTTTTGGTGAGCAGTTCTTC. Amino acids: CAISDSGETSFGEQFF.